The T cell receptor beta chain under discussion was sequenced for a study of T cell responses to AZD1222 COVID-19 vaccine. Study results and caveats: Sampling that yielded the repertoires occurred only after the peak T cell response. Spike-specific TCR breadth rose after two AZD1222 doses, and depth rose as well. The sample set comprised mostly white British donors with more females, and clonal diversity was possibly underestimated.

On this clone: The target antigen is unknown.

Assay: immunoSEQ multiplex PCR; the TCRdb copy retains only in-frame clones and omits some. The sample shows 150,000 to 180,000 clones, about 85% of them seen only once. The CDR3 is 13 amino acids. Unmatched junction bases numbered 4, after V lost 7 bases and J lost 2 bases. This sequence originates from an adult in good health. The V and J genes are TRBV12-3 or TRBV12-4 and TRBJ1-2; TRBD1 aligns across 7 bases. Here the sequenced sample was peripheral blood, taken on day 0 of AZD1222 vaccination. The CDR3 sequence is CASNTGANYGYTF. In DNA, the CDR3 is TGTGCCAGCAATACAGGGGCCAACTATGGCTACACCTTC.